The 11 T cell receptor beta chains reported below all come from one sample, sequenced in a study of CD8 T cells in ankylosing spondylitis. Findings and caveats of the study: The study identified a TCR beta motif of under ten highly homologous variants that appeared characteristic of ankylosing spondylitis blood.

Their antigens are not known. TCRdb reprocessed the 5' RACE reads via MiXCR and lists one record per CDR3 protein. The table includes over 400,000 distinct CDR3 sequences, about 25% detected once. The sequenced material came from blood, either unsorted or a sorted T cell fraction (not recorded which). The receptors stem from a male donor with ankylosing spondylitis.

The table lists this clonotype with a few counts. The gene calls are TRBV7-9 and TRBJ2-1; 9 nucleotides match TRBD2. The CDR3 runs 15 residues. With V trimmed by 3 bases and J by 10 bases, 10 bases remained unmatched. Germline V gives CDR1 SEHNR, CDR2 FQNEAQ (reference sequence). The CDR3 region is CASSFGLASGREQFF. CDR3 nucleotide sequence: TGTGCCAGCAGCTTCGGACTAGCGTCAGGACGGGAGCAGTTCTTC.

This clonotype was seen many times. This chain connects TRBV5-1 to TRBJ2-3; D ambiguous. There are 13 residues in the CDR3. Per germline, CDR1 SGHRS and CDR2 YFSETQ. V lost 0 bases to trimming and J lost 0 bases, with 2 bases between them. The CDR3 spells CASSLESTDTQYF. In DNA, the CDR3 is TGCGCCAGCAGCTTGGAGAGCACAGATACGCAGTATTTT.

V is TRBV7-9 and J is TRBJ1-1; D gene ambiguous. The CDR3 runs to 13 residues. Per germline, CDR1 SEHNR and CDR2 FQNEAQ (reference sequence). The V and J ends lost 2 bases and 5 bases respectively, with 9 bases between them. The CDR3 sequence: CASSLWEGTEAFF. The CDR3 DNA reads TGTGCCAGCAGCTTATGGGAAGGGACTGAAGCTTTCTTT.

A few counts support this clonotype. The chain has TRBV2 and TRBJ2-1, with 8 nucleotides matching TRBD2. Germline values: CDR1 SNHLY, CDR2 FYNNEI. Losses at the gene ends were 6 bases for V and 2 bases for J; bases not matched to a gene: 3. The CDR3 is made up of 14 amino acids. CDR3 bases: TGTGCCAGCAGAGGGACTAGACCCTACAATGAGCAGTTCTTC. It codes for CASRGTRPYNEQFF.

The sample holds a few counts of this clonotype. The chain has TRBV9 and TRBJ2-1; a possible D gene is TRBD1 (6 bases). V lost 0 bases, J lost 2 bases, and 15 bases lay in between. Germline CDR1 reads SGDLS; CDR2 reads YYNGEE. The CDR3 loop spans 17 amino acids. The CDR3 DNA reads TGTGCCAGCAGCGTAGTGGGGACATCGCTTCCCTACAATGAGCAGTTCTTC. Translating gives CASSVVGTSLPYNEQFF.

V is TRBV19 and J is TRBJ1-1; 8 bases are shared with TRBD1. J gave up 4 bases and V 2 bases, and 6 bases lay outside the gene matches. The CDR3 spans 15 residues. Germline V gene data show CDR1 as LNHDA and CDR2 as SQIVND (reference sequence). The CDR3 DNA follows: TGTGCCAGTAGTATAAGGACAGGGATGGGCACTGAAGCTTTCTTT. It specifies CASSIRTGMGTEAFF.

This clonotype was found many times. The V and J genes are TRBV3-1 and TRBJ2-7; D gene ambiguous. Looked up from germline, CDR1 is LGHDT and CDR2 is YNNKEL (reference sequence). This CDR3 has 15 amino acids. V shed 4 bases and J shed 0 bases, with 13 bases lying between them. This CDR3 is CASSLLGSSSYEQYF. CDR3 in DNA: TGTGCCAGCAGCCTCCTGGGTAGCAGCTCCTACGAGCAGTACTTC.

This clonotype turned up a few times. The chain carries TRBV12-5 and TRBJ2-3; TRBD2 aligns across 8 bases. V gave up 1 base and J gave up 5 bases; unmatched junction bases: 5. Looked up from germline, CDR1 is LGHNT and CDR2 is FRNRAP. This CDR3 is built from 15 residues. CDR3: CASGLGSGSRDTQYF. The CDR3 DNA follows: TGTGCTAGTGGTTTGGGGAGCGGGAGTCGAGATACGCAGTATTTT.

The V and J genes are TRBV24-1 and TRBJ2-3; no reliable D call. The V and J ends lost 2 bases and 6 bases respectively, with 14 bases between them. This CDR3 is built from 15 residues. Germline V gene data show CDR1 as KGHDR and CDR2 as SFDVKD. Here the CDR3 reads CATSDSSTLRDTQYF. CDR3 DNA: TGTGCCACCAGTGATTCTTCTACGCTTAGGGATACGCAGTATTTT.

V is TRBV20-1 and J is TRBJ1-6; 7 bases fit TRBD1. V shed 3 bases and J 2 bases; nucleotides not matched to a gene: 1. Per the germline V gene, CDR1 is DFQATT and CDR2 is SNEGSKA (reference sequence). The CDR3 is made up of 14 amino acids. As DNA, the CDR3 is TGCAGTGCTAGGACAGGGACCTATAATTCACCCCTCCACTTT. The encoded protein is CSARTGTYNSPLHF.

CDR3 nucleotide sequence: TGCAGTTGCTTAGGGGGACAAGAGACCCAGTACTTC. Its translation is CSCLGGQETQYF. V usage is TRBV20-1 and J usage is TRBJ2-5; a possible D gene is TRBD1 (6 bases). The ends were cut back, 8 bases at V and 2 bases at J, with 12 bases in the middle. In germline, CDR1 is DFQATT, CDR2 SNEGSKA (reference sequence). The CDR3 consists of 12 residues.